The 32 T cell receptor beta chains presented below share a single source sample, sequenced in a study of blood T cells in healthy people across ages. PCR was performed a second time for roughly 7 to 12 cycles using a sample-barcoded 5' primer and a J-beta primer mix. TCRdb recomputed calls from the 5' RACE reads with MiXCR, one row per CDR3 protein. This sample has some 640,000 distinct CDR3 sequences, with about 30% found just once. Input material: blood. Receptors originate from an elderly woman in good health.

This clonotype was observed many times. This sequence joins TRBV20-1 and TRBJ2-5, with 9 bases lining up with TRBD1. Germline V lookup: CDR1 DFQATT, CDR2 SNEGSKA (reference sequence). V dropped 1 base and J dropped 3; count of bases not matched to a gene: 15. The CDR3 is 18 amino acids. CDR3 coding DNA: TGCAGTGCTAGAGCCCCGGGACAGGGCGATAAGATGAAAGAGACCCAGTACTTC. Its translation is CSARAPGQGDKMKETQYF.

A few counts support this clonotype. The gene calls are TRBV5-4 and TRBJ1-1; 7 bases line up with TRBD1. This CDR3 has 14 amino acids. Per germline, CDR1 SGHNT and CDR2 YYREEE (reference sequence). Unmatched junction bases numbered 7, after V lost 4 bases and J lost 4 bases. CDR3 loop: CASSRETGTTEAFF. The CDR3 DNA reads as TGTGCCAGCAGCCGAGAGACAGGGACCACTGAAGCTTTCTTT.

This clonotype was picked up many times. The chain links TRBV3-1 to TRBJ2-1, with D possibly being TRBD1 or TRBD2 (5 bases each). The V end was cut by 1 base, the J end by 4 bases, with 11 bases between. The CDR3 consists of 15 residues. Germline CDR1 LGHDT, CDR2 YNNKEL (reference sequence). CDR3 in amino acids: CASSQGTQGYNEQFF. CDR3 DNA: TGTGCCAGCAGCCAAGGGACTCAGGGATACAATGAGCAGTTCTTC.

This clonotype has at least ten counts. The chain is built from TRBV7-2 and TRBJ1-1; 12 bases agree with TRBD1. This CDR3 has 13 amino acids. Trimming took 5 bases from V and 12 from J; bases not matched to a gene: 7. The germline CDR1 and CDR2 sequences are SGHTA and FQGNSA. In nucleotides, the CDR3 is TGTGCCAGCAGCCCCGGGACAGGGGGCTGGTCTTTCTTT. Protein: CASSPGTGGWSFF.

This clonotype was observed many times. The chain has TRBV7-2 and TRBJ2-7, with D perhaps matching TRBD1 (5 bases). The V and J ends lost 2 bases and 3 bases respectively, with 11 bases between them. The germline CDR1 and CDR2 sequences are SGHTA and FQGNSA. The CDR3 runs to 14 residues. This chain's CDR3 is CASSLTGVNYEQYF. The CDR3 DNA reads TGTGCCAGCAGCTTAACAGGCGTAAACTACGAGCAGTACTTC.

A few counts support this clonotype. The chain uses TRBV10-3 and TRBJ2-2, with 8 bases that match TRBD1. The CDR3 is 14 residues long. The V gene end was trimmed by 6 bases and the J gene end by 5 bases; junction bases not matched to a gene: 5. Looked up from germline, CDR1 is ENHRY and CDR2 is SYGVKD. This CDR3 reads CAISPQGATGELFF. The CDR3 DNA sequence: TGTGCCATCAGCCCGCAGGGGGCGACCGGGGAGCTGTTTTTT.

A word on this clonotype: Since the CDR3 does not end with the conserved phenylalanine or tryptophan, this likely comes from a read error. No DNA is shown, since the ends of the CDR3 on it are uncertain; the CDR3 is the one TCRdb lists. V gene TRBV5-1 combines with J gene TRBJ1-1; no check of the table's D call, TRBD1, against the DNA was made. Both ends counted, the CDR3 spans 17 residues. CDR1 is SGHRS, CDR2 YFSETQ, per germline. This CDR3 is CASSLVTGQGLNSPPHL.

The J gene is TRBJ2-6, the V gene TRBV12-3 or TRBV12-4, with 8 bases identical to TRBD1. V lost 7 bases to trimming and J lost 1 base; unmatched junction nucleotides: 9. The CDR3 sequence is 17 residues long. CDR3 in DNA: TGTGCCAGCAACACCAGGGGGCGGTTGTCTGGGGCCAACGTCCTGACTTTC. Its translation: CASNTRGRLSGANVLTF.

The chain joins TRBV30 to TRBJ1-1; D is undetermined. This CDR3 comprises 10 residues. The V gene lost 2 bases and the J gene lost 7 bases, with 5 bases spanning the gap. Per germline, CDR1 GTSNPN and CDR2 SVGIG (reference sequence). The CDR3 DNA sequence: TGTGCCTGGAGTCAAAATGAAGCTTTCTTT. Protein: CAWSQNEAFF. The complete variable domain, with remaining parts taken from reference TRBV30 and TRBJ1-1, reads SQTIHQWPATLVQPVGSPLSLECTVEGTSNPNLYWYRQAAGRGLQLLFYSVGIGQISSEVPQNLSASRPQDRQFILSSKKLLLSDSGFYLCAWSQNEAFFGQGTRLTVV.

This clonotype was observed at least ten times. The chain links TRBV3-1 to TRBJ2-1; D is ambiguous. CDR3 length: 13 residues. The germline CDR1 and CDR2 sequences are LGHDT and YNNKEL (reference sequence). Between the trimmed V and J ends, which lost 1 base and 7 bases, there was a span of 8 bases. Here the CDR3 DNA reads TGTGCCAGCAGCCAAGTTAGTATTAATGAGCAGTTCTTC. The encoded protein is CASSQVSINEQFF.

This clonotype has at least ten counts. The chain couples TRBV20-1 to TRBJ2-3; TRBD2 agrees at 8 bases. The CDR3 runs 14 residues. The germline CDR1 and CDR2 sequences are DFQATT and SNEGSKA (reference sequence). With 6 bases clipped from V and 5 bases from J, the junction kept 10 bases outside the gene matches. CDR3 sequence reads: CSAISGALRDTQYF. The DNA for the CDR3 is TGCAGTGCGATTAGCGGGGCCCTTCGAGATACGCAGTATTTT.

The V call is TRBV20-1, the J call TRBJ2-7, with D unclear. The V end was cut by 2 bases, the J end by 5 bases, with 10 bases between. This CDR3 is built from 12 residues. Germline V gene lookup returns CDR1 DFQATT and CDR2 SNEGSKA (reference sequence). CDR3 bases: TGCAGTGCTAGAACCAGTTCTCACGAGCAGTACTTC. Translating gives CSARTSSHEQYF.

This clonotype was seen only a few times. The chain uses TRBV3-1 and TRBJ2-3; 10 bases fit TRBD1. CDR1 LGHDT and CDR2 YNNKEL come from the germline V gene (reference sequence). The V segment lost 5 bases and the J segment 4 bases; nucleotides outside the gene matches: 21. This CDR3 has 20 amino acids. CDR3 sequence: CASSLRTGGTHILRADTQYF. The CDR3 coding sequence is TGTGCCAGCAGCTTACGGACAGGGGGAACCCATATCCTTCGCGCAGATACGCAGTATTTT.

The table lists this clonotype with many counts. This chain uses TRBV6-2 or TRBV6-3 with TRBJ2-7; TRBD2 matches 12 bases. The V segment lost 7 bases and the J segment 2 bases; nucleotides outside the gene matches: 6. Germline V CDR1 and CDR2: MNHEY, SVGEGT. The CDR3 contains 15 residues. CDR3 coding DNA: TGTGCCAGCACTCGAGGACTAGCGGGGACCTACGAGCAGTACTTC. This sequence encodes CASTRGLAGTYEQYF.

CDR3 in DNA: TGTGCCAGCAGTTACGGCGGGGGTGAAACTGAAGCTTTCTTT. Its protein is CASSYGGGETEAFF. The gene calls are TRBV6-5 and TRBJ1-1; D is possibly TRBD1 (5 bases). The CDR3 sequence is 14 residues long. V lost 2 bases and J 5 bases, leaving 12 bases between the germline ends. Germline V gene lookup returns CDR1 MNHEY and CDR2 SVGAGI.

This clonotype was counted ten times or more. This chain connects TRBV12-3 or TRBV12-4 to TRBJ1-2; 7 bases are a match to TRBD1. The CDR3 loop spans 13 amino acids. The V segment lost 6 bases and the J segment 4 bases; nucleotides outside the gene matches: 5. The CDR3 is CASRGQWGYGYTF. Written as DNA, the CDR3 is TGTGCCAGCAGGGGACAGTGGGGCTATGGCTACACCTTC.

This clonotype was counted ten times or more. The chain combines TRBV6-5 with TRBJ1-2; D not resolved. V was shortened by 2 bases and J by 7 bases, with 5 bases between the two germline ends. Germline V gives CDR1 MNHEY, CDR2 SVGAGI. The CDR3 loop spans 11 amino acids. CDR3 amino acids: CASSYGCGYTF. CDR3 DNA sequence: TGTGCCAGCAGTTACGGCTGTGGCTACACCTTC.

The chain carries TRBV4-2 and TRBJ1-4, with no clear D. Germline values: CDR1 LGHNA, CDR2 YNFKEQ. The CDR3 totals 15 residues. V was clipped by 2 bases and J by 6 bases, with 13 bases between them. As DNA, the CDR3 is TGTGCCAGCAGCCAACCCGAGACTAGACATGAAAAACTGTTTTTT. Protein product: CASSQPETRHEKLFF.

As concerns this clonotype: This may stem from a read error, because a much larger clone lies one nucleotide away. The gene calls are TRBV20-1 and TRBJ2-1; D unresolved. The CDR3 extends over 11 amino acids. Germline CDR1 reads DFQATT; CDR2 reads SNEGSKA (reference sequence). Here the CDR3 reads CSGSSYDEQFF. The CDR3 DNA is TGCAGCGGGTCATCCTACGATGAGCAGTTCTTC.

With respect to this clonotype: Just one base apart from a much larger clone, this may be a read error. V usage is TRBV5-4 and J usage is TRBJ2-5; 11 bases are shared with TRBD2. From germline, CDR1 is SGHNT and CDR2 YYREEE (reference sequence). The CDR3 covers 16 residues. The CDR3 loop is CASSPASGGPRETQDF. CDR3 nucleotides: TGTGCCAGCAGCCCCGCTAGCGGGGGGCCGAGGGAGACCCAGGACTTC.

Many counts were recorded for this clonotype. The V call is TRBV20-1, the J call TRBJ2-3, with TRBD1 identical over 8 bases. This CDR3 has 16 amino acids. The V gene's germline CDR1 is DFQATT and CDR2 SNEGSKA (reference sequence). V was clipped by 5 bases and J by 1 base; unmatched bases: 11. CDR3 DNA sequence: TGCAGTGCTCACGCTCGGTCGGGACAGGGCACAGATACGCAGTATTTT. This sequence encodes CSAHARSGQGTDTQYF.

CDR3 amino acids: CASSLGDRSSPLHF. The CDR3 DNA reads as TGTGCCAGCAGCTTGGGGGACAGGAGTTCACCCCTCCACTTT. V usage is TRBV5-8 and J usage is TRBJ1-6, with 8 nucleotides matching TRBD1. After removal of 0 bases from V and 9 bases from J, the junction contained 2 bases not matched to a gene. Germline V gene lookup returns CDR1 SGHTS and CDR2 YDEGEE. The CDR3 spans 14 residues. The whole variable domain, remainder taken from reference TRBV5-8 and TRBJ1-6, is EAGVTQSPTHLIKTRGQQATLRCSPISGHTSVYWYQQALGLGLQFLLWYDEGEERNRGNFPPRFSGRQFPNYSSELNVNALELEDSALYLCASSLGDRSSPLHFGNGTRLTVT.

Many counts were recorded for this clonotype. The V and J genes are TRBV11-2 and TRBJ2-6; D is possibly TRBD1 or TRBD2 (5 bases each). V was shortened by 6 bases and J by 4 bases, with 22 bases between the two germline ends. CDR1 SGHAT and CDR2 FQNNGV come from the germline V gene. This CDR3 region has 18 residues. CDR3 coding DNA: TGTGCCAGCAGGAGGGGCGACGGCCGCGTAACCGGGGCCAACGTCCTGACTTTC. It is translated as CASRRGDGRVTGANVLTF.

Regarding this clonotype: This may be a read error, as it is one base from a much larger clone. The V and J genes are TRBV5-1 and TRBJ2-2, with D possibly matching TRBD2 (5 bases). Germline CDR1 and CDR2: SGHRS and YFSETQ. The CDR3 is 14 amino acids. CDR3 region: CASSLAWNTGERFF. In DNA, the CDR3 is TGCGCCAGCAGCTTGGCATGGAACACCGGGGAGCGGTTTTTT.

This sequence joins TRBV7-9 and TRBJ1-2; TRBD1 might be the D (5 bases). The ends were cut back, 4 bases at V and 2 bases at J, with 20 bases in the middle. CDR1 is SEHNR, CDR2 FQNEAQ, per germline (reference sequence). The CDR3 sequence is 17 residues long. CDR3 DNA sequence: TGTGCCAGCAGCTCGATGAGGACAAAAGAGGGGAACTATGGCTACACCTTC. It yields the protein CASSSMRTKEGNYGYTF.

This clonotype showed up just once. This chain joins TRBV7-7 and TRBJ2-5; D not resolved. The CDR3 length is 11 residues. Germline CDR1 reads SSHAT; CDR2 reads FNYEAQ (reference sequence). The CDR3, as DNA: TGTGCATTGCTAGGCCAAGAGACCCAGTACTTC. Protein product: CALLGQETQYF. Full variable domain (missing parts from reference TRBV7-7 and TRBJ2-5): GAGVSQSPRYKVTKRGQDVTLRCDPISSHATLYWYQQALGQGPEFLTYFNYEAQPDKSGLPSDRFSAERPEGSISTLTIQRTEQRDSAMYRCALLGQETQYFGPGTRLLVL.

To note about this clonotype: A junction boundary mismatches the germline segment, possibly from a read error. This rearrangement joins TRBV19 to TRBJ2-3; no firm D call. CDR1 and CDR2 (germline): LNHDA, SQIVND (reference sequence). This CDR3 comprises 13 residues. The CDR3 reads CAGSSSNPFPQYF. For the CDR3, the DNA is TGTGCCGGTAGTTCCTCGAACCCTTTTCCTCAGTATTTT.

The rearrangement links TRBV20-1 to TRBJ2-1; tentatively, D is TRBD1 or TRBD2 (5 bases each). The V end was cut by 6 bases, the J end by 0 bases, with 15 bases between. CDR3 length: 15 amino acids. From germline, CDR1 is DFQATT and CDR2 SNEGSKA (reference sequence). The CDR3 sequence is CSAQTEGLSYNEQFF. DNA for the CDR3: TGCAGTGCGCAAACCGAGGGGCTCTCCTACAATGAGCAGTTCTTC.

In its sample, this clonotype was seen many times. This rearrangement joins TRBV29-1 to TRBJ2-7; the match to TRBD1 covers 7 bases. V lost 0 bases and J lost 7; bases outside the gene matches: 15. CDR1 is SQVTM, CDR2 ANQGSEA, per germline. The CDR3 is 16 residues long. This chain's CDR3 is CSVEDRHRGFDNEQYF. DNA for the CDR3: TGCAGCGTTGAAGATCGACACAGGGGCTTTGACAATGAGCAGTACTTC.

J is TRBJ2-7 and V is TRBV20-1; 11 bases align to TRBD2. With the DNA end fitting TRBJ2-5 better, the J assignment may be wrong. The length of the CDR3 is 18 residues. CDR1 and CDR2 (germline): DFQATT, SNEGSKA (reference sequence). The CDR3 region is CSARRLAGGPGREETQYF. CDR3 nucleotide sequence: TGCAGTGCTAGACGCTTAGCGGGGGGGCCTGGTAGGGAAGAGACCCAGTACTTC.

This clonotype was found many times. The genes are TRBV25-1 and TRBJ1-2; D not resolved. The CDR3 consists of 12 residues. Germline CDR1 and CDR2: MGHDK and SYGVNS. V was cut by 3 bases and J by 8 bases, with 10 bases left in between. CDR3 sequence reads: CASSDMGIGYTF. In DNA form, the CDR3 reads TGTGCCAGCAGTGATATGGGAATAGGCTACACCTTC.

With regard to this clonotype: A read error is possible here, since a much larger clone lies one base away. This rearrangement joins TRBV20-1 to TRBJ2-5; D ambiguous. Near its end, the DNA agrees better with TRBJ2-7, so the J call may be wrong. Germline V lookup: CDR1 DFQATT, CDR2 SNEGSKA (reference sequence). The CDR3 extends over 11 amino acids. CDR3 residues: CSARERREQYF. The CDR3 DNA is TGCAGTGCTAGAGAGCGACGCGAGCAGTACTTC.